A single sample is the source of the 28 T cell receptor beta chains below, sequenced in a study of T cells in Graves' hyperthyroidism and ophthalmopathy (dated by TCRdb to about 2019). The library was made by multiplex PCR. Sequencing took place on an Illumina HiSeq 2000. The TCR beta CDR3 regions were amplified from RNA transcripts. The first round of RT-PCR for the TCR CDR3 was performed with the HTBI primer set and the Qiagen OneStep RT-PCR kit. In TCRdb, the public reads were trimmed at Q25 with fastp and aligned with MiXCR, with productive beta chains retained. A single entry per CDR3 protein holds the most common genes and DNA from its merged rows. Counted in this sample were some 500,000 distinct CDR3 sequences; around 16% of them appeared once. The top ten clonotypes cover 25% to 35% of the sample. The sample taken for sequencing was blood. The receptors derive from a woman younger than 45 with Graves' ophthalmopathy.

There are many counts of this clonotype. The chain carries TRBV30 and TRBJ2-2; no firm D call. The ends were cut back, 0 bases at V and 5 bases at J, with 7 bases in the middle. The length of the CDR3 is 13 residues. Looked up from germline, CDR1 is GTSNPN and CDR2 is SVGIG (reference sequence). CDR3 protein: CAWSVRVTGELFF. The CDR3 bases are TGTGCCTGGAGTGTACGGGTTACCGGGGAGCTGTTTTTT.

This clonotype was recorded at least ten times. The chain is built from TRBV7-3 and TRBJ2-3; 12 bases map to TRBD2. The trim removed 2 bases at V and 5 bases at J, leaving 2 bases unmatched. The CDR3 is 15 amino acids. Germline CDR1 and CDR2: SGHTA and FQGTGA. The CDR3 nucleotides read TGTGCCAGCAGCTTACTAGCGGGAGGGGGAGATACGCAGTATTTT. Translating gives CASSLLAGGGDTQYF.

Ten or more counts support this clonotype. V usage is TRBV7-9 and J usage is TRBJ2-5; tentative D call: TRBD2 (6 bases). Trimming pared 5 bases from V and 5 bases from J, leaving 12 bases between. The CDR3 is made up of 13 amino acids. In germline, CDR1 is SEHNR, CDR2 FQNEAQ (reference sequence). CDR3 sequence: CASSGGRWETQYF. The CDR3 nucleotides read TGTGCCAGCAGCGGAGGGAGATGGGAGACCCAGTACTTC.

There are many counts of this clonotype. The chain carries TRBV20-1 and TRBJ2-3; 7 nucleotides agree with TRBD2. Germline V lookup: CDR1 DFQATT, CDR2 SNEGSKA (reference sequence). The CDR3 extends over 15 amino acids. Trimming took 6 bases from V and 5 from J; bases not matched to a gene: 14. The DNA of the CDR3 is TGCAGTGCCCCTAGCTGGGGGAGCGGGGTAGATACGCAGTATTTT. Translating it yields CSAPSWGSGVDTQYF.

This clonotype occurred many times. The chain joins TRBV28 to TRBJ1-2; D is undetermined. In germline, CDR1 is MDHEN, CDR2 SYDVKM. The CDR3 loop spans 14 amino acids. Trimming stripped 6 bases from V and 8 bases from J, with 19 bases between. The CDR3 DNA reads TGTGCCAGCAGCAATAACTTTAACCCGGACGGCTACACCTTC. Amino acid sequence: CASSNNFNPDGYTF.

This rearrangement joins TRBV4-3 to TRBJ1-3; D gene uncertain. V was clipped by 0 bases and J by 1 base, with 10 bases between them. Germline loops: CDR1 LGHNA, CDR2 YSLEER. There are 16 residues in the CDR3. CDR3 DNA sequence: TGCGCCAGCAGCCAAGATTCAGTGACATCTGGAAACACCATATATTTT. This encodes CASSQDSVTSGNTIYF.

In its sample, this clonotype was seen many times. The chain couples TRBV20-1 to TRBJ2-1; D is possibly TRBD2 (5 bases). The germline CDR1 and CDR2 sequences are DFQATT and SNEGSKA (reference sequence). V gave up 4 bases and J gave up 0 bases, with 16 bases separating them. CDR3 length: 16 residues. The CDR3 nucleotides read TGCAGTGCTATGTTGCAGCGGAGAAGCTCCTACAATGAGCAGTTCTTC. Translated: CSAMLQRRSSYNEQFF.

The gene calls are TRBV7-2 and TRBJ1-2; D is uncertain. CDR1 and CDR2 (germline): SGHTA, FQGNSA. CDR3 size: 14 residues. Trimming took off 1 base at V and 0 bases at J, with 6 bases between the two ends. CDR3 nucleotides: TGTGCCAGCAGCTTAGTCACAGCTAACTATGGCTACACCTTC. Amino acids: CASSLVTANYGYTF.

This rearrangement joins TRBV30 to TRBJ2-1, with 8 bases fitting TRBD2. V shed 5 bases, J shed 12 bases, and the junction held 15 bases outside the gene matches. Germline V gene lookup returns CDR1 GTSNPN and CDR2 SVGIG (reference sequence). The CDR3 sequence is 14 residues long. This chain's CDR3 is CAWARTSGPQRQFF. The CDR3, as DNA: TGTGCCTGGGCCCGAACTAGCGGTCCCCAGCGGCAGTTCTTC. The variable domain in full, completed from reference TRBV30 and TRBJ2-1, reads SQTIHQWPATLVQPVGSPLSLECTVEGTSNPNLYWYRQAAGRGLQLLFYSVGIGQISSEVPQNLSASRPQDRQFILSSKKLLLSDSGFYLCAWARTSGPQRQFFGPGTRLTVL.

This clonotype was picked up a small number of times. CDR3 amino acids: CASSAASSYEQYF. CDR3 coding DNA: TGTGCCAGTAGTGCAGCGTCCTCCTACGAGCAGTACTTC. The chain links TRBV19 to TRBJ2-7, with no clear D. Germline CDR1 is LNHDA and CDR2 is SQIVND (reference sequence). Trimming cost V 5 bases and J 0 bases, with 8 bases left between them. The CDR3 runs 13 residues.

This clonotype was seen many times. The rearrangement joins TRBV28 to TRBJ1-4, with no clear D. Germline V gene lookup returns CDR1 MDHEN and CDR2 SYDVKM. V shed 10 bases and J shed 0 bases, with 12 bases lying between them. This CDR3 is built from 14 residues. CDR3 bases: TGTGCCATCCCCGACGGTGCAACTAATGAAAAACTGTTTTTT. As protein: CAIPDGATNEKLFF.

There are a few counts of this clonotype. V is TRBV28 and J is TRBJ2-2; TRBD2 aligns across 8 bases. The CDR3 sequence is 15 residues long. CDR1 and CDR2 from the germline V gene are MDHEN and SYDVKM. V lost 10 bases and J lost 5; bases outside the gene matches: 12. CDR3 protein: CATIVGTGGTGELFF. The CDR3 nucleotides read TGTGCCACCATCGTCGGGACGGGGGGGACCGGGGAGCTGTTTTTT.

V and J are TRBV12-3 or TRBV12-4 and TRBJ1-5, with a tentative D call TRBD1 (5 bases). This CDR3 has 16 residues. V was clipped by 7 bases and J by 4 bases, with 20 bases between them. The CDR3 protein is CASTTIPGWENQPQHF. For the CDR3, the DNA is TGTGCCAGCACGACTATTCCAGGGTGGGAGAATCAGCCCCAGCATTTT.

Ten or more counts support this clonotype. J is TRBJ1-6 and V is TRBV2; D might be TRBD1 (5 bases). Looked up from germline, CDR1 is SNHLY and CDR2 is FYNNEI. CDR3 length: 15 residues. Trimming left V 0 bases short and J 7 bases short, with 10 bases between. The CDR3 region is CASSEARGSNSPLHF. The CDR3 nucleotides are TGTGCCAGCAGTGAAGCAAGGGGATCAAATTCACCCCTCCACTTT.

This chain connects TRBV20-1 to TRBJ2-7, with 10 bases aligning to TRBD1. Trimming removed 5 bases from V and 0 bases from J; junction bases left unmatched: 7. This CDR3 is 15 amino acids long. Germline V gene lookup returns CDR1 DFQATT and CDR2 SNEGSKA (reference sequence). The CDR3 here is CSAPPGDRGSYEQYF. CDR3 nucleotide sequence: TGCAGTGCTCCCCCAGGGGACAGGGGCTCCTACGAGCAGTACTTC.

This clonotype was seen many times. The chain is built from TRBV28 and TRBJ1-5; no clear D gene. From germline, CDR1 is MDHEN and CDR2 SYDVKM. The CDR3 totals 13 residues. The V gene lost 7 bases and the J gene lost 3 bases, with 10 bases spanning the gap. In DNA form, the CDR3 reads TGTGCCAGCAATGGCAGACTCAATCAGCCCCAGCATTTT. It is translated as CASNGRLNQPQHF.

This clonotype was picked up many times. The CDR3 bases are TGTGCCAGCAGAAAGGAGGGCAATGAGCAGTTCTTC. Translated, it gives CASRKEGNEQFF. The chain employs TRBV28 and TRBJ2-1, with a possible D match to TRBD2 (6 bases). This CDR3 has 12 residues. Germline CDR1 reads MDHEN; CDR2 reads SYDVKM. Trimming took 6 bases from V and 6 from J, leaving 9 bases between them.

There are many counts of this clonotype. V gene TRBV3-1 combines with J gene TRBJ2-3, with 8 bases lining up with TRBD2. Germline assignment: CDR1 LGHDT and CDR2 YNNKEL (reference sequence). CDR3 length: 17 amino acids. J was trimmed by 1 base and V by 0 bases; bases with no gene match: 6. CDR3 protein: CASSQERGRRGTDTQYF. The CDR3 region has the DNA TGTGCCAGCAGCCAAGAACGCGGGAGGAGGGGCACAGATACGCAGTATTTT.

Notes on this clonotype: An end of the junction does not agree with germline; a read error may underlie this. The J gene is TRBJ2-1, the V gene TRBV12-5; 10 bases agree with TRBD2. Per germline, CDR1 LGHNT and CDR2 FRNRAP. The CDR3 has 16 amino acids. CDR3 in amino acids: CVSGLNLAGGRNEQFF. The CDR3 DNA follows: TGTGTTAGTGGTTTGAATTTAGCGGGAGGACGCAATGAGCAGTTCTTC. Full variable domain (remainder filled in from reference TRBV12-5 and TRBJ2-1): DARVTQTPRHKVTEMGQEVTMRCQPILGHNTVFWYRQTMMQGLELLAYFRNRAPLDDSGMPKDRFSAEMPDATLATLKIQPSEPRDSAVYFCVSGLNLAGGRNEQFFGPGTRLTVL.

This clonotype was recorded at least ten times. The chain employs TRBV4-3 and TRBJ1-4, with 7 bases identical to TRBD1. CDR1 is LGHNA, CDR2 YSLEER, per germline. The V segment lost 4 bases and the J segment 5 bases; nucleotides outside the gene matches: 10. The CDR3 totals 16 residues. Written as DNA, the CDR3 is TGCGCCAGCAGCCGGTCACCGGGACAGATAAATGAAAAACTGTTTTTT. Its protein product is CASSRSPGQINEKLFF.

This clonotype has a count of ten or more. V gene TRBV5-1 combines with J gene TRBJ1-1; D unresolved. The CDR3 extends over 14 amino acids. Germline values: CDR1 SGHRS, CDR2 YFSETQ. V lost 5 bases and J lost 1, with 12 bases in between. The CDR3 coding sequence is TGCGCCAGCAGTCGACATTGGAGGAACACTGAAGCTTTCTTT. It codes for CASSRHWRNTEAFF.

This clonotype has more than one count but fewer than ten. The J gene is TRBJ2-1, the V gene TRBV6-1, with 7 bases identical to TRBD2. The CDR3 is 15 residues long. The germline gives CDR1 MNHNS, CDR2 SASEGT. V trimming: 5 bases; J trimming: 5 bases; junction bases outside the gene matches: 9. The CDR3 region is CASSSPGTTDNEQFF. The CDR3 DNA follows: TGTGCCAGCAGTTCGCCCGGGACTACAGACAATGAGCAGTTCTTC.

About this clonotype itself: This may arise from a read error, as a much more abundant clone is one base away. The chain uses TRBV28 and TRBJ2-7, with D possibly called TRBD1 or TRBD2 (5 bases each). CDR3 length equals 13 residues. Trimming took off 8 bases at V and 5 bases at J, with 16 bases between the two ends. Germline V CDR1 and CDR2: MDHEN, SYDVKM. CDR3 bases: TGTGCCAGCCGGATGGGGACGCCGAACGAGCAGTACTTC. Its protein product is CASRMGTPNEQYF.

The chain employs TRBV7-2 and TRBJ2-3, with 9 bases identical to TRBD2. The CDR3 is 16 amino acids. CDR1 and CDR2 from the germline V gene are SGHTA and FQGNSA. Trimming cost V 5 bases and J 5 bases; bases outside gene matches: 11. In DNA form, the CDR3 reads TGTGCCAGCAGCCAATACTGGCGGGAGGGAGAAGATACGCAGTATTTT. Its protein product is CASSQYWREGEDTQYF.

This clonotype was found a few times. The chain joins TRBV6-2 or TRBV6-3 to TRBJ1-2; a weak D match, TRBD1 (5 bases). The CDR3 length is 13 residues. V lost 7 bases and J 4 bases, leaving 13 bases between the germline ends. Germline CDR1 is MNHEY and CDR2 is SVGEGT. The DNA of the CDR3 is TGTGCCAGCACCCAGACAGAGGTCTATGGCTACACCTTC. This encodes CASTQTEVYGYTF.

This clonotype showed up many times. V usage is TRBV3-1 and J usage is TRBJ2-1, with a tentative D call TRBD1 (6 bases). CDR1 and CDR2 from the germline V gene are LGHDT and YNNKEL (reference sequence). Trimming shortened V by 3 bases and J by 7 bases, and 7 bases separated the two germline ends. This CDR3 region has 12 residues. The CDR3, as DNA: TGTGCCAGCAGCCAGGGGGCTAATGAGCAGTTCTTC. Encoded protein: CASSQGANEQFF.

This clonotype was recorded at least ten times. V and J are TRBV6-6 and TRBJ2-5; 8 positions match TRBD1. The CDR3 is made up of 14 amino acids. Germline assignment: CDR1 MNHNY and CDR2 SVGAGI (reference sequence). J was trimmed by 5 bases and V by 2 bases; bases with no gene match: 4. CDR3 residues: CASSYSQGAETQYF. CDR3 sequence (DNA): TGTGCCAGCAGTTACAGCCAGGGGGCTGAGACCCAGTACTTC.

This clonotype has ten or more counts. The V and J genes are TRBV7-9 and TRBJ2-7, with no clear D. Trimming shortened V by 3 bases and J by 3 bases, and 6 bases separated the two germline ends. The CDR3 consists of 12 residues. Germline lookup yields CDR1 SEHNR and CDR2 FQNEAQ (reference sequence). This chain's CDR3 is CASSFPGYEQYF. CDR3 sequence (DNA): TGTGCCAGCAGCTTCCCGGGCTACGAGCAGTACTTC.